The text below deals with one T cell receptor beta chain. In this sample, this clonotype turned up many times. The specificity of this receptor is unknown. Base-call qualities are not available, and no considerably larger clone is one nucleotide away. A patient counted as having stable hyperthyroidism if there was no progression to ophthalmopathy within 18 months of follow-up. Patients with hyperthyroidism were aged 18 to 65 years, had been newly diagnosed, and had a disease duration of less than 2 months. Patients with other autoimmune diseases, uncontrolled infections, pregnancy or lactation were excluded. Diagnosis was based on clinical symptoms, serum thyroxine, TRAb, thyroid ultrasound and orbital computed tomography. Using Ficoll-Paque density gradient centrifugation, PBMCs were isolated from 10 ml of fresh peripheral blood. Trizol reagent was used to extract the total RNA, and its quality was then checked on an Agilent 2100 Bioanalyzer.

TCR beta CDR3 regions were amplified from RNA transcripts for repertoire sequencing. The first round of RT-PCR was done with HTBI primers and the Qiagen OneStep RT-PCR kit, and was followed by a second round of multiplex PCR, then size selection and purification. Libraries were sequenced paired-end with 100 bp reads on an Illumina HiSeq2000. Processing in the source paper ran as follows. SOAPnuke was used to process the reads, removing any read that contained adapters or uncalled bases, had a mean Phred below 15, or lacked an exact match to the constant primer or identifier. COPE v1.2.5 was used to merge high-quality paired reads. Unique nucleotide sequences were defined as clonotypes and aligned to IMGT TRB V, D and J references using MiTCR v1.1. The analysis was limited to V-J combinations with a frequency above 0.0001, which together covered 99.2% of the repertoires. For each V-J combination, a TCR clonal expansion and chaos score was defined as F50 clonal expansion divided by the chaos observed in the TCRdist matrix. Welch's t-statistics and random forest were used to narrow the features down to approximately twelve V-J combinations, which were then fed into a naive Bayes classifier. Thyroid-blood repertoire similarity was quantified with the Morisita-Horn index. The raw public reads went through TCRdb reprocessing: fastp at Q25, MiXCR clone calling, in-frame beta chains kept. Each CDR3 protein gets just one entry, which takes the most common genes and DNA from the rows behind it. It is TCRdb's table, rather than the study itself, that gives the V and J calls and clone size. The sample table records hundreds of thousands of distinct CDR3 sequences; over 15% of these occur just once. The top ten clonotypes cover roughly 7% of the sample.

A distance of 14 bases separates the germline ends of V and J, which lose 7 bases and 7 bases respectively. The CDR3 starts with the cysteine, ends with the phenylalanine, and has 13 residues. The DNA shown is the 39-base CDR3, in frame from base 1. The germline V gene sets CDR1 to SNHLY and CDR2 to FYNNEI. This entry comes from a study of Graves' ophthalmopathy and Graves' hyperthyroidism (dated by TCRdb to about 2018). For context, the study as a whole: Peripheral blood was collected before any treatment was given, at the time of initial diagnosis. To explore V-J signatures that separate ophthalmopathy from hyperthyroidism, a discovery set of about a hundred patients was enrolled, consisting of under 50 with ophthalmopathy and some 56 with stable hyperthyroidism. For independent validation, a separate cohort was made up of 18 to 20 hyperthyroidism patients plus 17 patients who later progressed from hyperthyroidism to ophthalmopathy. In total, 135 blood samples were TCR-sequenced: 43 ophthalmopathy, roughly 80 hyperthyroidism and roughly 17 hyperthyroidism-to-ophthalmopathy patients. T-cell repertoires of thyroid tissue and blood were compared in six or seven hyperthyroidism patients. The 100 discovery patients were divided at random into training and test sets in a 7:3 ratio. TCR beta repertoire signatures were used to distinguish Graves' ophthalmopathy from Graves' hyperthyroidism and to predict progression to ophthalmopathy. Once sampling was done, hyperthyroidism patients were given methimazole at a starting dose of 30 mg daily, while ophthalmopathy patients were given high-dose intravenous methylprednisolone. What the research found in general, with its limitations: Sample size was not statistically predetermined, and group allocation was not concealed from the investigators. In validation, the model predicted ophthalmopathy progression with about 64% sensitivity and approximately 78% specificity; some twelve predicted patients were CT-confirmed with GO in a median of around 6 months. In cross-validation, the 13-signature model distinguished ophthalmopathy from stable hyperthyroidism with approximately 88% sensitivity and around 81% specificity, and in the test set the corresponding values were around 80% and 75%. Most expanded thyroid clonotypes with frequency above 0.001 were also detected in blood, suggesting blood repertoires may reflect the thyroid immune response.

This TCR derives from a woman aged 18-29 years with stable Graves' hyperthyroidism. Donor details come from another sample of the same person, matched by shared clones. The sample comprised peripheral blood. The chain couples TRBV2 to TRBJ2-1, with an unclear D gene assignment. The nucleotide sequence is given as TGTGCCAGCAATCCGGGCGTGAGGAATGAGCAGTTCTTC. Its protein is CASNPGVRNEQFF.